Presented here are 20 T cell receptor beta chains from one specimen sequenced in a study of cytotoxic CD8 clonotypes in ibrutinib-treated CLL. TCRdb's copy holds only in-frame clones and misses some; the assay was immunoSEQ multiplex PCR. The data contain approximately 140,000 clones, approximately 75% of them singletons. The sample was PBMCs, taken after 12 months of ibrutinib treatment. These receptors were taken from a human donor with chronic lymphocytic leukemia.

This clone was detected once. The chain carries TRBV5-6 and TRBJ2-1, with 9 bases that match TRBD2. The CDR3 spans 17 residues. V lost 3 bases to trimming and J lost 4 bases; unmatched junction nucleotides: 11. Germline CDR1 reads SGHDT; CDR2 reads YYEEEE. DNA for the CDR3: TGTGCCAGCAGCTGGGGGGGCCCTGGACTAGCGTACAATGAGCAGTTCTTC. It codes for CASSWGGPGLAYNEQFF.

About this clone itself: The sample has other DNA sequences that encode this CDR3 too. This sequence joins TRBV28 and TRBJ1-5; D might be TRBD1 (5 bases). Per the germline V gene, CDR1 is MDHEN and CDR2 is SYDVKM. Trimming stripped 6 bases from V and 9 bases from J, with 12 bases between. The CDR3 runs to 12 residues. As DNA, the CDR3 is TGTGCCAGCAGGGGGGGTATCTTGCCCCAGCATTTT. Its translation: CASRGGILPQHF.

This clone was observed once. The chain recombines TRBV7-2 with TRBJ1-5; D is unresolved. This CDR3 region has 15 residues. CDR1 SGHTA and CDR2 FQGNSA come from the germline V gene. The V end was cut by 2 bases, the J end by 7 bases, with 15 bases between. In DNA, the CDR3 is TGTGCCAGCAGCTTAACTAAGCTCGCGGGCCAGCCCCAGCATTTT. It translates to CASSLTKLAGQPQHF.

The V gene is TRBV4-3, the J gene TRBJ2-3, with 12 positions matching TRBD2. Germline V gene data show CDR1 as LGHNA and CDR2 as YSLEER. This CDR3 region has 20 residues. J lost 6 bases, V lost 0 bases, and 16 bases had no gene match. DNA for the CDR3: TGCGCCAGCAGCCAAGATTTCTGGACTAGCGGGATCTTGGCCTCGGATACGCAGTATTTT. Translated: CASSQDFWTSGILASDTQYF.

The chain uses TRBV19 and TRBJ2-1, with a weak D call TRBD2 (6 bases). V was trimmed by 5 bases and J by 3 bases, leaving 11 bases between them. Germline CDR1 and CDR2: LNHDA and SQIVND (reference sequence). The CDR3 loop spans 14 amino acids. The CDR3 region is CASSRREIYNEQFF. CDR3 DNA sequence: TGTGCCAGTAGTCGCCGGGAGATCTACAATGAGCAGTTCTTC.

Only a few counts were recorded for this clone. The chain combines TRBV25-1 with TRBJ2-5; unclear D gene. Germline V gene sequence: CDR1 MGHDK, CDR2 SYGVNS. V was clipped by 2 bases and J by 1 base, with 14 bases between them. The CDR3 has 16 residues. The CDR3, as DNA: TGTGCCAGCAGTGAAGCCCCACCCGCCCCCCAAGAGACCCAGTACTTC. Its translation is CASSEAPPAPQETQYF.

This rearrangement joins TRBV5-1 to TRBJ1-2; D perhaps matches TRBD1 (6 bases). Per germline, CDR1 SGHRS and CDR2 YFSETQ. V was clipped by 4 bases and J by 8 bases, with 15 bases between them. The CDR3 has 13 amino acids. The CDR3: CASSQTGSEGYTF. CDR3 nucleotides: TGCGCCAGCAGCCAAACAGGGTCGGAAGGCTACACCTTC.

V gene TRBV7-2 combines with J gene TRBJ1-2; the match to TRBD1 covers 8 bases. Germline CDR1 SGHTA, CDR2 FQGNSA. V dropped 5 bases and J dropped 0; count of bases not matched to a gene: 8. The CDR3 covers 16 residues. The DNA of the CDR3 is TGTGCCAGCAGCCAAGGGACAGGAAGAGCTAACTATGGCTACACCTTC. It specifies CASSQGTGRANYGYTF.

CDR3 nucleotide sequence: TGTGCCAGCAGTGAGGACAGTTCCTACGAGCAGTACTTC. Encoded protein: CASSEDSSYEQYF. The chain employs TRBV27 and TRBJ2-7; possibly TRBD1 for D (6 bases). The germline CDR1 and CDR2 sequences are MNHEY and SMNVEV (reference sequence). V was cut by 5 bases and J by 1 base, with 9 bases left in between. CDR3 size: 13 residues.

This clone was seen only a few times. The CDR3 loop reads CASSLGPAGTNEKLFF. The CDR3 DNA sequence: TGTGCCAGCAGCTTAGGCCCGGCAGGGACTAATGAAAAACTGTTTTTT. The chain joins TRBV7-9 to TRBJ1-4, with D possibly matching TRBD1 (5 bases). The germline V and J ends were trimmed by 1 base and 2 bases, with 11 bases remaining between them. The CDR3 length is 16 residues. Germline CDR1 SEHNR, CDR2 FQNEAQ (reference sequence). Looking up the rest from reference TRBV7-9 and TRBJ1-4 gives the full variable domain: DTGVSQNPRHKITKRGQNVTFRCDPISEHNRLYWYRQTLGQGPEFLTYFQNEAQLEKSRLLSDRFSAERPKGSFSTLEIQRTEQGDSAMYLCASSLGPAGTNEKLFFGSGTQLSVL.

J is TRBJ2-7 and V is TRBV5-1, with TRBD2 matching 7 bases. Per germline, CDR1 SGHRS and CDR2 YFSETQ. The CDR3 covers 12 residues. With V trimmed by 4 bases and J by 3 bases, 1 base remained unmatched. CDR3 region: CASSGGGYEQYF. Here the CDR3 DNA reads TGCGCCAGCAGCGGCGGGGGCTACGAGCAGTACTTC.

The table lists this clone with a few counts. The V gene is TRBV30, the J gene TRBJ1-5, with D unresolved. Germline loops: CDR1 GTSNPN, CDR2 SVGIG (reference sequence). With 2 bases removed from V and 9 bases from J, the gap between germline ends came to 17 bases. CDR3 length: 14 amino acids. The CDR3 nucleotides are TGTGCCTGGAGTAAGTCTCCGCCCCGGGCGCCCCAGCATTTT. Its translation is CAWSKSPPRAPQHF.

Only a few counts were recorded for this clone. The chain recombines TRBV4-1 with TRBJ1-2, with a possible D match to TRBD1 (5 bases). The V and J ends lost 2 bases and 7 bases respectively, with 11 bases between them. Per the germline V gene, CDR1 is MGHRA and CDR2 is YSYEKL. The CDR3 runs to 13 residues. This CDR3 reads CASSQTREGGYTF. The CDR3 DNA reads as TGCGCCAGCAGCCAAACCAGGGAGGGTGGCTACACCTTC.

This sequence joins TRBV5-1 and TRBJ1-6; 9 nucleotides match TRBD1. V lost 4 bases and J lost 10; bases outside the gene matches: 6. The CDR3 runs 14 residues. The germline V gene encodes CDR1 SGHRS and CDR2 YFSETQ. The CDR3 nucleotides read TGCGCCAGCAGCACGGACAGGGGAGGGTCACCCCTCCACTTT. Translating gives CASSTDRGGSPLHF.

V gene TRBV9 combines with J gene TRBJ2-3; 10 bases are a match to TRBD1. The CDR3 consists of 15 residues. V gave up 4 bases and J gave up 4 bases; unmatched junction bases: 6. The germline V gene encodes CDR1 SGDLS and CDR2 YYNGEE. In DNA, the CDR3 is TGTGCCAGCAGCCGGGACAGGGGAGGCCCAGATACGCAGTATTTT. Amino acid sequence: CASSRDRGGPDTQYF.

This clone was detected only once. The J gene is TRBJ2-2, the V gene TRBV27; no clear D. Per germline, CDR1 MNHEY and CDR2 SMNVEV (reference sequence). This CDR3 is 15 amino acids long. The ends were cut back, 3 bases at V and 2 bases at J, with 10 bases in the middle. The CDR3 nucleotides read TGTGCCAGCAGTTTTGCGACGGTCAACACCGGGGAGCTGTTTTTT. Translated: CASSFATVNTGELFF.

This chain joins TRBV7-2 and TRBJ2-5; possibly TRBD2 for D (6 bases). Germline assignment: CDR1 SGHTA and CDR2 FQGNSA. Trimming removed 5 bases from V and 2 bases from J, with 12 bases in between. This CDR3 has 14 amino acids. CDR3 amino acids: CASSLAGHQETQYF. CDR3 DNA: TGTGCCAGCAGCCTCGCGGGGCATCAAGAGACCCAGTACTTC.

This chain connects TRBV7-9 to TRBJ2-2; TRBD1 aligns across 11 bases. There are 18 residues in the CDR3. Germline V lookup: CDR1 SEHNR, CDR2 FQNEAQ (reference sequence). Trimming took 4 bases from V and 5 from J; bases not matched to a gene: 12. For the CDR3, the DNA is TGTGCCAGCAGCTCGCATGTTAACCGGGACAGGGGGACCGGGGAGCTGTTTTTT. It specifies CASSSHVNRDRGTGELFF.

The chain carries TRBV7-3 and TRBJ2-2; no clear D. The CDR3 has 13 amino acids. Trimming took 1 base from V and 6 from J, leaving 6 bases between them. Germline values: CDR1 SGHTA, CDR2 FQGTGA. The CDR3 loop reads CASSLRLAGELFF. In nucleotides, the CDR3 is TGTGCCAGCAGCTTAAGATTGGCCGGGGAGCTGTTTTTT.

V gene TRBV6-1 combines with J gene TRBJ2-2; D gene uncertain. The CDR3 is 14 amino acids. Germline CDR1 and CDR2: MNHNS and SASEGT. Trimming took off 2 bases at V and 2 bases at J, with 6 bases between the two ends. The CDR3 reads CASSEMSNTGELFF. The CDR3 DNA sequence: TGTGCCAGCAGTGAAATGAGCAACACCGGGGAGCTGTTTTTT.